This paragraph covers one T cell receptor (beta chain) sequence. Its cognate antigen is unknown. The PCR ran on 60 Vbeta and 13 Jbeta primers. The data were produced by immunoSEQ multiplex PCR, yet TCRdb's version contains in-frame clones alone and is incomplete. The profile shows tens of thousands of clones, roughly 84% of them singletons. This sample is part of a study of cytomegalovirus exposure and HLA in healthy donors. Germline assignment: CDR1 WSHSY and CDR2 SAAADI. The CDR3 spans 12 residues. V was clipped by 6 bases and J by 0 bases, with 6 bases between them. The study's findings and limits: It was shown in a later analysis that HLA-associated TCR beta chains were more clonally expanded than other, equally common chains. Associated with cytomegalovirus, according to the listing, were 164 TCR beta chains. Published work reported that the classifier diagnosed cytomegalovirus status with high specificity and sensitivity. An analysis that came later showed most CMV-associated TCR beta chains appearing HLA-restricted.

The sequencing sample was made of PBMCs. This TCR came from a man younger than 35 in good health and CMV-seronegative. The J gene is TRBJ2-7, the V gene TRBV10-2; D gene uncertain. This chain's CDR3 is CASRPGSYEQYF. The CDR3 coding sequence is TGCGCCAGCAGACCAGGCTCCTACGAGCAGTACTTC.